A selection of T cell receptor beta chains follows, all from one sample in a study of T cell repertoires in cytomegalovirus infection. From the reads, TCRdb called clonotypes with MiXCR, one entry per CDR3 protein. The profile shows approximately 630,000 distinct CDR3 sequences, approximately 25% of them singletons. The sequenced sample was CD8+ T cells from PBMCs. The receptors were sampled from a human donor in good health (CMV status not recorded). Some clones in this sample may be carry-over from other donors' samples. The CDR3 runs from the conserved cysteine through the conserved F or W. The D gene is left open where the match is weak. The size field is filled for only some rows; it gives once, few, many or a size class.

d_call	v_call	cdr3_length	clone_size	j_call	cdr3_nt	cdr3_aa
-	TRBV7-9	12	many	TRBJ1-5	TGTGCCAGCAGCTTAAATAGGGAGCCCCAGCATTTT	CASSLNREPQHF
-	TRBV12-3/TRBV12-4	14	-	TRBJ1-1	TGTGCCAGCACCATGAGGCGCCGGGGAACTGAAGCTTTCTTT	CASTMRRRGTEAFF
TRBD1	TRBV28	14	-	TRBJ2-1	TGTGCCAGCAGTTTTCCCGGACAGGTTTATGAGCAGTTCTTC	CASSFPGQVYEQFF
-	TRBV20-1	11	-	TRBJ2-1	TGCAGTGCCCAAAGCTACAATGAGCAGTTCTTC	CSAQSYNEQFF
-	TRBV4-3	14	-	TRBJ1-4	TGCGCCAGCAGCCATCGCGGACAATTTGAAAAACTGTTTTTT	CASSHRGQFEKLFF
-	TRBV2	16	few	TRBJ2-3	TGTGCCAGCAGTGACCCAGGGGCTGGGGACACAGATACGCAGTATTTT	CASSDPGAGDTDTQYF
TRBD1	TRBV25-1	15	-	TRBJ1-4	TGTGCCAGCAGTGAACGACAGGGAGTCGTCGAAAAACTGTTTTTT	CASSERQGVVEKLFF
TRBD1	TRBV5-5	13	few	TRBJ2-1	TGTGCCAGCAGCTTGGAAGGGGGCAGGGAGCAGTTCTTC	CASSLEGGREQFF
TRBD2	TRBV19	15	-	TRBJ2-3	TGTGCCAGTAGTTCCGTAGCGGGGGATGGAGATACGCAGTATTTT	CASSSVAGDGDTQYF
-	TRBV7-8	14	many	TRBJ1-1	TGTGCCAGCACAGGGGCCCCCTTAGCGACTGAAGCTTTCTTT	CASTGAPLATEAFF
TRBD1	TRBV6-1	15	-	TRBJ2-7	TGTGCCAGCAGTAATATCCACAGGGGGGCCTACGAGCAGTACTTC	CASSNIHRGAYEQYF
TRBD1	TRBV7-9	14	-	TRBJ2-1	TGTGCCAGCAGCTTCCGGGACAGGGTGTATGAGCAGTTCTTC	CASSFRDRVYEQFF
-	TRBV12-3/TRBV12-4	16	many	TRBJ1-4	TGTGCCAGCAGCCCCGCAGGAGCCGCAACTAATGAAAAACTGTTTTTT	CASSPAGAATNEKLFF
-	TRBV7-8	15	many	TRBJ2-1	TGTGCCAGCAGCCTCGCACAGGGCTCCTACAATGAGCAGTTCTTC	CASSLAQGSYNEQFF
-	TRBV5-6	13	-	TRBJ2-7	TGTGCCAGCAGTTTCCCTGGACTTAACGAGCAGTACTTC	CASSFPGLNEQYF
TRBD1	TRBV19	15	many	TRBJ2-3	TGTGCCAGTAGTATCCGGGACAGAAGAACAGATACGCAGTATTTT	CASSIRDRRTDTQYF
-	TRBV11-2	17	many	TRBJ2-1	TGTGCCAGCAGCTTATTAGGGACTTTCAGCTCCTACAATGAGCAGTTCTTC	CASSLLGTFSSYNEQFF
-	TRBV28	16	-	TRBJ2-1	TGTGCCAGCAGTTTATTCGAGGGGAGCTCCTACAATGAGCAGTTCTTC	CASSLFEGSSYNEQFF
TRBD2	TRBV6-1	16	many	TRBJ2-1	TGTGCCAGCAGTGAAAACAGCGGGGGGGCCTACAATGAGCAGTTCTTC	CASSENSGGAYNEQFF
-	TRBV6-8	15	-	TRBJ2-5	TGTGCCAGCAGTTACTCGTGGGGGGCGCAAGAGACCCAGTACTTC	CASSYSWGAQETQYF
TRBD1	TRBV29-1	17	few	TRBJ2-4	TGCAGCGTTGACGGGGACAGACCAGAAATAGCCAAAAACATTCAGTACTTC	CSVDGDRPEIAKNIQYF
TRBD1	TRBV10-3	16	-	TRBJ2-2	TGTGCCATCAGTGGTAAAGGACAGGATAACACCGGGGAGCTGTTTTTT	CAISGKGQDNTGELFF
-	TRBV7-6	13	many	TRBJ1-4	TGTGCCAGCAGCTTTGCGGGCGAGGAAAAACTGTTTTTT	CASSFAGEEKLFF
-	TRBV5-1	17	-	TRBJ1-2	TGCGCCAGCAGCTTGGCCCATTCAAGGGGATCCCAGGAGGGCTACACCTTC	CASSLAHSRGSQEGYTF
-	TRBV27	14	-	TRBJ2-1	TGTGCCAGCAGTTTCGGGGACGTCCGGAGGGAGCAGTTCTTC	CASSFGDVRREQFF
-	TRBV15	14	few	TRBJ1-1	TGTGCCACCAGCAGAGATGACCGGGGTCCTGAAGCTTTCTTT	CATSRDDRGPEAFF
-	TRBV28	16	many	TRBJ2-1	TGTGCCAGCAGTTCCCTCGAGGGGGGCTCCTACAATGAGCAGTTCTTC	CASSSLEGGSYNEQFF
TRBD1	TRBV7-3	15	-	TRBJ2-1	TGTGCCAGCAGCCTCGGACAGGTGGCCCACAATGAGCAGTTCTTC	CASSLGQVAHNEQFF
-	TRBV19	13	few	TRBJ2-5	TGTGCCAGTAGCGAGGACACCCAAGAGACCCAGTACTTC	CASSEDTQETQYF
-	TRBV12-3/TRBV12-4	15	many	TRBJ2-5	TGTGCCAGCAGCGGTCCGGGACGGTTACAAGAGGGCCAGTACTTC	CASSGPGRLQEGQYF
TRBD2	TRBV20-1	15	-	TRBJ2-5	TGCAGTGCTAGTCCGGTTAGCGGGGGACAAGAGACCCAGTACTTC	CSASPVSGGQETQYF
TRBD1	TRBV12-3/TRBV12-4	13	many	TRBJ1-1	TGTGCCAGCAGTTTTCAGGGGGGCACTGAAGCTTTCTTT	CASSFQGGTEAFF
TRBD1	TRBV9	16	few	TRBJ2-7	TGTGCCAGCAGCCCATCTTCCGGGACAGCCTCCTACGAGCAGTACTTC	CASSPSSGTASYEQYF
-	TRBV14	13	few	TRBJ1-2	TGTGCCAGCAGCCGCCAGGTGACCTATGGCTACACCTTC	CASSRQVTYGYTF
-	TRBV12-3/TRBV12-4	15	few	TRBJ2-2	TGTGCCAGCAGGGACAGACGCAGGAACACCGGGGAGCTGTTTTTT	CASRDRRRNTGELFF
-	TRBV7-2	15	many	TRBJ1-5	TGTGCCAGCAGCTTAGGGGGGTATAGCAATCAGCCCCAGCATTTT	CASSLGGYSNQPQHF
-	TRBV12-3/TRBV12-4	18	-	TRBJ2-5	TGTGCCAGCAGTTTAATGGTCGGGGAACGGGACTCCCAAGAGACCCAGTACTTC	CASSLMVGERDSQETQYF
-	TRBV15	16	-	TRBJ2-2	TGTGCCACCAGCAGAGGCCCCAGTGGGGCCGCCGGGGAGCTGTTTTTT	CATSRGPSGAAGELFF
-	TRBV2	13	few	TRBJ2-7	TGTGCCTTCCGCCGGCGCAGCTCCTACGAGCAGTACTTC	CAFRRRSSYEQYF
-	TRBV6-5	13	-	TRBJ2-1	TGTGCCAGCAGTATCGGGACGGTCAATGAGCAGTTCTTC	CASSIGTVNEQFF
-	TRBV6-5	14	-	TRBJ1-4	TGTGCCAGCAGTTTAGCCGGGGGAAATGAAAAACTGTTTTTT	CASSLAGGNEKLFF
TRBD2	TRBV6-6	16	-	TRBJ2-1	TGTGCCAGCAGTTACTCGTTTGAAGCGGGGGGCAATGAGCAGTTCTTC	CASSYSFEAGGNEQFF
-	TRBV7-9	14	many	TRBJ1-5	TGTGCCAGCAGCTTCGAAGGCCCCCCTCAGCCCCAGCATTTT	CASSFEGPPQPQHF
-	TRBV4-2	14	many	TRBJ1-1	TGTGCCAGCAGCCAATTTCAGGGGAACACTGAAGCTTTCTTT	CASSQFQGNTEAFF
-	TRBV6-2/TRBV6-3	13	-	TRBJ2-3	TGTGCCAGCATACAGGATAGCACAGATACGCAGTATTTT	CASIQDSTDTQYF
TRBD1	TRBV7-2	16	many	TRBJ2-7	TGTGCCAGCAGCTACCGGGACAGGGTCGTTGAGCACGAGCAGTACTTC	CASSYRDRVVEHEQYF
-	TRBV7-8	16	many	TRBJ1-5	TGTGCCAGCAGCTTAGGAAGGGGGTTCTGGGATCAGCCCCAGCATTTT	CASSLGRGFWDQPQHF
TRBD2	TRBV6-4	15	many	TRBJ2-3	TGTGCCAGCAGCTCTAGCGGGGGGGCCACAGATACGCAGTATTTT	CASSSSGGATDTQYF
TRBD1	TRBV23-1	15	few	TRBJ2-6	TGCGCCAGCAACTCGACAGGGACTGGGGCCAACGTCCTGACTTTC	CASNSTGTGANVLTF
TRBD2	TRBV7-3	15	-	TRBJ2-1	TGTGCCAGCAGCTTCGGGACTAGCGGTTGGGATGAGCAGTTCTTC	CASSFGTSGWDEQFF
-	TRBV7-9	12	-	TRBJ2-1	TGTGCCAGCAGCGGAAAGGGAAATGAGCAGTTCTTC	CASSGKGNEQFF
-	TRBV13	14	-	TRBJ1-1	TGTGCCAGCAGCTTTTTCGGGGAAAACACTGAAGCTTTCTTT	CASSFFGENTEAFF
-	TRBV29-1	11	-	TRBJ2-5	TGCAGCGTTCCCCCATCAGAGACCCAGTACTTC	CSVPPSETQYF
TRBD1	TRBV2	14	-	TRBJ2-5	TGTGCCAGCAGTGAAAAGGGGGCCGGGGAGACCCAGTACTTC	CASSEKGAGETQYF
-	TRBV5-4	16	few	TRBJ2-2	TGTGCCAGCAGCGGGGGGCTGGGACCTTTCACCGGGGAGCTGTTTTTT	CASSGGLGPFTGELFF
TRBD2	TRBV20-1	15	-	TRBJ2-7	TGCAGTGCTAGAGTGTGGGCGGGGGGGACCTACGAGCAGTACTTC	CSARVWAGGTYEQYF
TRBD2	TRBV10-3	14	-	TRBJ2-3	TGTGCCATCAGTGTTAGCGGGGGATCAGATACGCAGTATTTT	CAISVSGGSDTQYF
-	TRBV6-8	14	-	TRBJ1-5	TGTGCCAGCAGCCGAAACCCGAGCAATCAGCCCCAGCATTTT	CASSRNPSNQPQHF
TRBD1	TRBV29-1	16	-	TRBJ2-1	TGCAGCGTTGAAGCGCCGGGACAGGGGATTGTATATGAGCAGTTCTTC	CSVEAPGQGIVYEQFF